At least ten counts were recorded for the clone carrying this TCR beta chain. The data originate from a study of T cells in Graves' hyperthyroidism and ophthalmopathy. Germline V gene lookup returns CDR1 MNHNS and CDR2 SASEGT. Trimming took 5 bases from V and 0 from J; bases not matched to a gene: 8. This CDR3 has 17 residues. The authors deemed Graves' hyperthyroidism stable absent ophthalmopathy progression within 18 months. Amplified regions were TCR beta CDR3 sequences from RNA transcripts. The TCR CDR3 was amplified in a first-round RT-PCR using the HTBI primer set. Via MiXCR, TCRdb re-called the multiplex PCR reads, giving one row per CDR3 protein. This table holds roughly 380,000 distinct CDR3 sequences, over 11% found once.

The specimen was blood. The V and J genes are TRBV6-1 and TRBJ1-1, with 11 bases fitting TRBD1. This TCR came from a woman between 55 and 75 years old with Graves' hyperthyroidism. The CDR3 bases are TGTGCCAGCAGTTGGGGGACAGGGGGACGCATGAACACTGAAGCTTTCTTT. Amino acids: CASSWGTGGRMNTEAFF.